This TCR beta chain is from a study of OX40 agonist ivuxolimab in advanced cancers. Sequenced by immunoSEQ multiplex PCR; TCRdb stores in-frame clones only, minus some. The sample shows 50,000 to 70,000 clones, around 85% of them seen only once. The clonotype comes from an adult with an advanced solid tumor such as melanoma, head and neck, liver or kidney cancer. Specimen: CD4+ or CD8+ T cells sorted from blood, collected in a trial of the OX40 agonist ivuxolimab.

CDR3 DNA sequence: TGTGCCAGCAGCTCCGGGGGGCCCTACAATGAGCAGTTCTTC. Protein: CASSSGGPYNEQFF. The chain joins TRBV11-3 to TRBJ2-1; D perhaps matches TRBD2 (7 bases). Trimming took 4 bases from V and 2 from J, leaving 9 bases between them. This CDR3 is 14 amino acids long. Germline CDR1 and CDR2: SGHNT and YENEEA.